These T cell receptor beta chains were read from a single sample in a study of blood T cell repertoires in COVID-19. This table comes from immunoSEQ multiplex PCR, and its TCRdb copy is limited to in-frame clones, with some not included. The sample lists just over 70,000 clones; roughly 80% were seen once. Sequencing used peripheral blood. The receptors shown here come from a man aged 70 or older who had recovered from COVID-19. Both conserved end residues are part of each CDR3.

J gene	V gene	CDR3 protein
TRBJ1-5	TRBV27	CASSLSGPPDNGFPQHF
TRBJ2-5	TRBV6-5	CATQAWTSGQETQYF
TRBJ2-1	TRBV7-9	CASSLGQGGYNEQFF
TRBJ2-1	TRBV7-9	CASSLRTGTGAKDEQFF
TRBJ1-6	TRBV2	CANDQGPGSPLHF
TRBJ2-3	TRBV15	CASSPERRASGTDTQYF
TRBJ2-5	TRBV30	CAWSRGGETQYF
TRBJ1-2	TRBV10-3	CATSDSIYGYTF
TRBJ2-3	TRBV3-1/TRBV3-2	CASSRVAGGRTDTQYF
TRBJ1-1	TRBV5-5	CASSKGTDTNTEAFF
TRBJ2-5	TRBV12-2	CASRKASTARRETQYF
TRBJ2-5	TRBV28	CASRPKGQGVETQYF
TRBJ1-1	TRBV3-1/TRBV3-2	CASSLRRDTEAFF
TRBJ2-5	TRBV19	CASSIRRQIQETQYF
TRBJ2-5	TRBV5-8	CASSPRGEGGLETQYF
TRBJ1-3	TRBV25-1	CASSERGTGLSSGNTIYF
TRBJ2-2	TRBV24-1	CATSDFVGSGMNGELFF
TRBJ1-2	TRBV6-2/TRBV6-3	CASSYSLGEGGYTF
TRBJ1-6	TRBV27	CASSFGWEGFNSPLHF
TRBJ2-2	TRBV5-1	CASSLQTGDTGELFF
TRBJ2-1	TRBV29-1	CSVERTGRSQGEQFF
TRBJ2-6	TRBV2	CASSNDRERLGGANVLTF
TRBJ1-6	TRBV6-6	CASGTGGQAPLHF
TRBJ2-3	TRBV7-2	CASRGAGATDTQYF
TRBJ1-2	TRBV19	CASRTGANYGYTF
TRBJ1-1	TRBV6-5	CATHSGTGGLGAFF
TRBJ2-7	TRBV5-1	CASSSTRGGDSYEQYF
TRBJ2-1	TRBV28	CASSLWILDSVDEQFF
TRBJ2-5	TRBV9	CASSVGPGLQETQYF
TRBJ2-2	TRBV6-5	CASSYRQGRAGELFF
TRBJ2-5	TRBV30	CAWSPTGLAEETQYF
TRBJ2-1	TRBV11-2	CASSRGPYGVTYNEQFF
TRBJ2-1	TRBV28	CASSSQSSWEDEQFF
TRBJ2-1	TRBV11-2	CASRRRETYNEQFF
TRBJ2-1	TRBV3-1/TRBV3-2	CASSHRTSRVNEQFF
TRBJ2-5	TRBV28	CATQAGIFKETQYF
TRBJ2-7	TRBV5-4	CASSPEPGREVEQYF
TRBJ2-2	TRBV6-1	CASSGRQGALSTGELFF